Below, 4 T cell receptor beta chains from the same sample are listed, as sequenced in a study of T cell responses to AZD1222 COVID-19 vaccine (dated by TCRdb to the early 2020s). Receptor libraries were prepared by the immunoSEQ multiplex PCR assay. Not all clones reach the TCRdb copy of this immuneACCESS table, which keeps in-frame sequences only. Checked studies attribute under half of the gap to unresolved V genes and leave the rest unexplained. For this sample the table gives about 150,000 clones, of which roughly 91% were detected only once. The ten largest clones add up to more than 1.4% of the sample. Read against the paper, the sample's time point label means: baseline before first vaccination. The sample consisted of peripheral blood, taken on day 0 of AZD1222 vaccination. These receptors were taken from an adult in good health.

The gene calls are TRBV28 and TRBJ1-5; 8 bases are shared with TRBD1. J gave up 6 bases and V 3 bases, and 10 bases lay outside the gene matches. Germline lookup yields CDR1 MDHEN and CDR2 SYDVKM. This CDR3 contains 16 residues. The CDR3 here is CASSFPRTGKSQPQHF. CDR3 in DNA: TGTGCCAGCAGTTTCCCCCGGACAGGGAAGAGTCAGCCCCAGCATTTT.

The V gene is TRBV5-1, the J gene TRBJ2-3; no firm D call. The germline V and J ends were trimmed by 7 bases and 2 bases, with 11 bases remaining between them. The CDR3 is 13 residues long. CDR1 SGHRS and CDR2 YFSETQ come from the germline V gene. Written as DNA, the CDR3 is TGCGCCAGCGGTAGCCGGTTCACAGATACGCAGTATTTT. Its protein product is CASGSRFTDTQYF.

The CDR3 is CASSYQTGGDEAFF. The CDR3 region has the DNA TGTGCCAGCAGCTACCAGACAGGGGGTGATGAAGCTTTCTTT. The chain uses TRBV7-2 and TRBJ1-1; 9 bases align to TRBD1. Germline CDR1 is SGHTA and CDR2 is FQGNSA. CDR3 length equals 14 residues. V trimming: 4 bases; J trimming: 7 bases; junction bases outside the gene matches: 7.

The chain links TRBV4-3 to TRBJ1-2, with 11 nucleotides matching TRBD1. CDR3 size: 16 residues. From germline, CDR1 is LGHNA and CDR2 YSLEER. V dropped 4 bases and J dropped 6; count of bases not matched to a gene: 10. CDR3 DNA: TGCGCCAGCAGCCTATTCCTGGACAGGGGGCCCAATGGCTACACCTTC. Translation: CASSLFLDRGPNGYTF.